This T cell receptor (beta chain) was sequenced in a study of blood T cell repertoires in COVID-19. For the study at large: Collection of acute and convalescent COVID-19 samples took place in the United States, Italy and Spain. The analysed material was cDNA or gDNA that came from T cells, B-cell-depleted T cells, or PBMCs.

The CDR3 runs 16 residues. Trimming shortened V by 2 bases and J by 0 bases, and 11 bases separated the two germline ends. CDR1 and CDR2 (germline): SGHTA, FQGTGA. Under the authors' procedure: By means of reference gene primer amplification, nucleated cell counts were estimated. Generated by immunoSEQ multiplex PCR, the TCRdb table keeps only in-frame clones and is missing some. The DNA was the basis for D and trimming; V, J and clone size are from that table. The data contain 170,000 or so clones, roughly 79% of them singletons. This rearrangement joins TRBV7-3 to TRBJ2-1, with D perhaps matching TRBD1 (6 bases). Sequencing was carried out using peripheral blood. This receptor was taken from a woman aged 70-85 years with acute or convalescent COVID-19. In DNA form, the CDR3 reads TGTGCCAGCAGCTTACGTGGGGGCCTCTCCTACAATGAGCAGTTCTTC. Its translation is CASSLRGGLSYNEQFF.